This T cell receptor beta chain was obtained from a study of T-cell reconstitution after alpha-beta-depleted transplantation in children. The ends were cut back, 7 bases at V and 8 bases at J, with 22 bases in the middle. The length of the CDR3 is 15 residues. The germline CDR1 and CDR2 sequences are SGHRS and YFSETQ. Using unique molecular identifiers, the investigators prepared the TCRbeta library. TCRdb independently ran MiXCR on the PCR reads; one entry per CDR3 protein. Found here are under 300,000 distinct CDR3 sequences, approximately 9.8% of them singletons; the top ten hold approximately 5%. This clonotype was found many times.

The sequencing used PBMCs from the stem cell graft donor, collected from the stem cell graft. V is TRBV5-1 and J is TRBJ2-1; D may be TRBD2 (5 bases). The sequence was obtained from a human donor who donated a stem cell graft to a child with SCID. The CDR3 DNA sequence: TGCGCCAGCGGGCAGCGGAGAGTGCGGTTAGATGAGCAGTTCTTC. The encoded protein is CASGQRRVRLDEQFF.